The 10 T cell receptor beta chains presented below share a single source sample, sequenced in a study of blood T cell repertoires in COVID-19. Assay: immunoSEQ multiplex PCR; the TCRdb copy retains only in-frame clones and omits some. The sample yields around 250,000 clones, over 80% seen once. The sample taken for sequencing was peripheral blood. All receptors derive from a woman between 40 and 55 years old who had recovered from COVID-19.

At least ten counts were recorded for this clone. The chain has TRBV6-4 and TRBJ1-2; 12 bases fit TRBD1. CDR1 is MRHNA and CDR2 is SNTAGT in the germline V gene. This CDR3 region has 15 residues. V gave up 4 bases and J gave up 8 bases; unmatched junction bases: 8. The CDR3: CASSAGTGGALGYTF. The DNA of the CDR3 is TGTGCCAGCAGTGCCGGGACAGGGGGCGCGCTCGGCTACACCTTC.

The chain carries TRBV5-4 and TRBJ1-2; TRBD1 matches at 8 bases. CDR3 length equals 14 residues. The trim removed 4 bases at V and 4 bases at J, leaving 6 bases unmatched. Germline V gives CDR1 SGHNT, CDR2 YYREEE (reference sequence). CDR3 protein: CASSKGQEVYGYTF. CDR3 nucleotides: TGTGCCAGCAGCAAGGGACAGGAGGTCTATGGCTACACCTTC. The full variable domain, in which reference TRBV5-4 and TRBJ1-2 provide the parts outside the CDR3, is ETGVTQSPTHLIKTRGQQVTLRCSSQSGHNTVSWYQQALGQGPQFIFQYYREEENGRGNFPPRFSGLQFPNYSSELNVNALELDDSALYLCASSKGQEVYGYTFGSGTRLTVV.

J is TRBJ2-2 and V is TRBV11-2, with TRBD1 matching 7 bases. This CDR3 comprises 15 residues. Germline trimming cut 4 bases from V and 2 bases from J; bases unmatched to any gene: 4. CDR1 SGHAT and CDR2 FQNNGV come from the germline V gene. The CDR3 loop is CASSWTGPNTGELFF. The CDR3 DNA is TGTGCCAGCAGCTGGACAGGACCCAACACCGGGGAGCTGTTTTTT. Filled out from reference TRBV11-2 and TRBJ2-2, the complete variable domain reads EAGVAQSPRYKIIEKRQSVAFWCNPISGHATLYWYQQILGQGPKLLIQFQNNGVVDDSQLPKDRFSAERLKGVDSTLKIQPAKLEDSAVYLCASSWTGPNTGELFFGEGSRLTVL.

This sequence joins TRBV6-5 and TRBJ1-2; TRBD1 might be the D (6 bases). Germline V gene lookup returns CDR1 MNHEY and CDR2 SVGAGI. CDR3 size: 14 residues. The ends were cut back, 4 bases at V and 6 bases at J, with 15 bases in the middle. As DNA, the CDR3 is TGTGCCAGCAGTTTAACAGGGTTAGGGCATGGCTACACCTTC. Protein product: CASSLTGLGHGYTF.

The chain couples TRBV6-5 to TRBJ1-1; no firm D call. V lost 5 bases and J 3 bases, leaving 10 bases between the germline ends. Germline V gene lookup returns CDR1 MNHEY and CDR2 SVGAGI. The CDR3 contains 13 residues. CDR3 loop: CASSKLVDTEAFF. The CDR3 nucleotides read TGTGCCAGCAGTAAACTGGTGGACACTGAAGCTTTCTTT.

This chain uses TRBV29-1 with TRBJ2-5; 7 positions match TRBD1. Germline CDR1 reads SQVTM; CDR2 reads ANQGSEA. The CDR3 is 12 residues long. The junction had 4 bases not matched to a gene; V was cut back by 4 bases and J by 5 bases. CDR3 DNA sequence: TGCAGCGTTGGACAGGGTCCTGAGACCCAGTACTTC. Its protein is CSVGQGPETQYF.

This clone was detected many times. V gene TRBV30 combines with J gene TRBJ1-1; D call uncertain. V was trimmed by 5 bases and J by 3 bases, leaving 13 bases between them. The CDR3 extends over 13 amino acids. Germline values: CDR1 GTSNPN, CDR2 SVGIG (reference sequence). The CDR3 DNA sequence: TGTGCCTGGGGGCTCAGTTTCTACACTGAAGCTTTCTTT. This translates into CAWGLSFYTEAFF.

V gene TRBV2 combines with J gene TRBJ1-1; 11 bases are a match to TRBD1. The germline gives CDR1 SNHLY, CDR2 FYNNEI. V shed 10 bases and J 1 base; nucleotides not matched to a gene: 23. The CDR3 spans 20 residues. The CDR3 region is CATSGAITGTGGWKNTEAFF. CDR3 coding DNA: TGTGCCACCTCAGGGGCTATAACCGGGACAGGGGGATGGAAGAACACTGAAGCTTTCTTT.

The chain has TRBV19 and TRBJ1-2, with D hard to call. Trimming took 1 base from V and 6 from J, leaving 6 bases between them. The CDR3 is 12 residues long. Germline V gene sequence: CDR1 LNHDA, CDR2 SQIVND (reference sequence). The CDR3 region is CASSIGGDGYTF. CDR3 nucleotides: TGTGCCAGTAGTATAGGCGGGGATGGCTACACCTTC.

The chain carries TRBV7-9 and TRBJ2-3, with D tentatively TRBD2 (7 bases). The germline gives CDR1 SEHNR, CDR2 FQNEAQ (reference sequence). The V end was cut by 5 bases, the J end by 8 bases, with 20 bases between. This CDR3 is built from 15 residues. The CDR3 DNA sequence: TGTGCCAGCAGCGTGCTTGGGGGGGACAAAGGTACGCAGTATTTT. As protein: CASSVLGGDKGTQYF.